Below are 27 T cell receptor beta chains sequenced from a single sample in a study of metastatic and nonmetastatic thyroid tumors. TCRdb re-clonotyped the PCR reads through MiXCR. The sample includes roughly 23,000 clones, roughly 14% seen only once; the top ten take about 14%. Each patient went into thyroid surgery without having received any treatment. The sample consisted of tumor tissue. The receptor set was obtained from a female donor with papillary thyroid cancer or a benign thyroid nodule (not recorded which). Some clones in this sample may be carry-over from other donors' samples.

The rearrangement uses TRBV10-3 and TRBJ2-7; 14 bases agree with TRBD2. In germline, CDR1 is ENHRY, CDR2 SYGVKD. The trim removed 4 bases at V and 4 bases at J, leaving 12 bases unmatched. There are 18 residues in the CDR3. CDR3 region: CAISGRERLAGGRYEQYF. In nucleotides, the CDR3 is TGTGCCATCAGTGGAAGGGAGAGACTAGCGGGGGGGAGGTACGAGCAGTACTTC.

This clone occurred many times. J is TRBJ2-3 and V is TRBV7-2, with 9 bases matching TRBD2. V trimming: 5 bases; J trimming: 6 bases; junction bases outside the gene matches: 12. Per the germline V gene, CDR1 is SGHTA and CDR2 is FQGNSA. The CDR3 extends over 16 amino acids. DNA for the CDR3: TGTGCCAGCAGCCCCTTAGCGGGGGCCCCCATGGATACGCAGTATTTT. It yields the protein CASSPLAGAPMDTQYF. The full variable domain, with the rest looked up from reference TRBV7-2 and TRBJ2-3, is GAGVSQSPSNKVTEKGKDVELRCDPISGHTALYWYRQSLGQGLEFLIYFQGNSAPDKSGLPSDRFSAERTGGSVSTLTIQRTQQEDSAVYLCASSPLAGAPMDTQYFGPGTRLTVL.

This clone has a count of ten or more. The chain employs TRBV20-1 and TRBJ1-2; 9 bases map to TRBD1. The CDR3 is 13 amino acids. CDR1 DFQATT and CDR2 SNEGSKA come from the germline V gene (reference sequence). V dropped 6 bases and J dropped 5; count of bases not matched to a gene: 7. The chain's CDR3 is CSAKRDRDYGYTF. The DNA for the CDR3 is TGCAGTGCCAAGAGGGACAGGGATTATGGCTACACCTTC.

This clone was seen ten or more times. Other nucleotide sequences from this sample produce the same CDR3. As DNA, the CDR3 is TGTGCCAGCAGTGCTAGCGGGTTCACAGATACGCAGTATTTT. Residues: CASSASGFTDTQYF. J is TRBJ2-3 and V is TRBV2; TRBD2 aligns across 8 bases. V shed 4 bases, J shed 2 bases, and the junction held 2 bases outside the gene matches. Germline V gene data show CDR1 as SNHLY and CDR2 as FYNNEI. This CDR3 is built from 14 residues.

In its sample, this clone was seen many times. The J gene is TRBJ1-5, the V gene TRBV12-3 or TRBV12-4; D unclear. The CDR3 covers 12 residues. The V end was cut by 1 base, the J end by 7 bases, with 5 bases between. The CDR3 coding sequence is TGTGCCAGCAGTTTAGTAGGCCAGCCCCAGCATTTT. Its translation is CASSLVGQPQHF.

The J gene is TRBJ2-3, the V gene TRBV2, with D tentatively TRBD1 (5 bases). The CDR3 length is 12 residues. V lost 8 bases, J lost 8 bases, and 14 bases lay in between. From germline, CDR1 is SNHLY and CDR2 FYNNEI. The CDR3 spells CASRTGWGTQYF. CDR3 bases: TGTGCCAGCCGAACAGGTTGGGGTACGCAGTATTTT.

This clone came up many times. Other nucleotide sequences in the sample specify the same CDR3. The chain combines TRBV3-1 with TRBJ1-5, with D unresolved. Trimming shortened V by 0 bases and J by 9 bases, and 18 bases separated the two germline ends. Germline-derived CDR1 and CDR2 are LGHDT and YNNKEL (reference sequence). The length of the CDR3 is 16 residues. The CDR3 here is CASSQEDGIHCRPQHF. CDR3 nucleotides: TGTGCCAGCAGCCAAGAGGATGGAATTCACTGCCGGCCCCAGCATTTT.

This clone was seen more than once but under ten times. This chain joins TRBV6-1 and TRBJ1-5; D is uncertain. The germline CDR1 and CDR2 sequences are MNHNS and SASEGT. The CDR3 loop spans 13 amino acids. The V end lost 7 bases, the J end lost 3 bases, and 10 bases lay between the germline ends. The CDR3, as DNA: TGTGCCAGCAAGAAAGGGAACAATCAGCCCCAGCATTTT. This sequence encodes CASKKGNNQPQHF.

This clone was counted many times. CDR3 region: CASSHRTGGRDTGELFF. The CDR3 bases are TGTGCCAGCAGCCACCGAACAGGGGGTAGGGACACCGGGGAGCTGTTTTTT. The chain recombines TRBV4-2 with TRBJ2-2; 8 nucleotides agree with TRBD1. This CDR3 has 17 residues. J was trimmed by 3 bases and V by 3 bases; bases with no gene match: 9. Germline V lookup: CDR1 LGHNA, CDR2 YNFKEQ.

This clone has a count of ten or more. The chain is built from TRBV7-3 and TRBJ2-2; 7 nucleotides match TRBD1. CDR3 size: 14 residues. The V gene end was trimmed by 4 bases and the J gene end by 6 bases; junction bases not matched to a gene: 5. Germline CDR1 SGHTA, CDR2 FQGTGA. The CDR3 sequence is CASSSGQDAGELFF. The CDR3 DNA sequence: TGTGCCAGCAGCTCAGGACAGGATGCCGGGGAGCTGTTTTTT.

At least ten counts were recorded for this clone. The chain combines TRBV9 with TRBJ1-1; 7 nucleotides line up with TRBD1. CDR3 length: 14 amino acids. Germline assignment: CDR1 SGDLS and CDR2 YYNGEE. After removal of 2 bases from V and 0 bases from J, the junction contained 1 base not matched to a gene. CDR3 DNA sequence: TGTGCCAGCAGCGTGGGACAGATGAACACTGAAGCTTTCTTT. Its translation is CASSVGQMNTEAFF.

This clone occurred many times. The CDR3 region has the DNA TGTGCCAGCAGTTTATCGAGCAGGTGGGATAGGGAGCAGTACTTC. This translates into CASSLSSRWDREQYF. The rearrangement links TRBV27 to TRBJ2-7; D unresolved. CDR3 length: 15 residues. Trimming removed 0 bases from V and 7 bases from J, with 16 bases in between. In germline, CDR1 is MNHEY, CDR2 SMNVEV (reference sequence).

This clone occurred many times. The V and J genes are TRBV11-1 and TRBJ2-1, with D tentatively TRBD2 (5 bases). Germline V lookup: CDR1 SGHAT, CDR2 FQDESV (reference sequence). Between the trimmed V and J ends, which lost 1 base and 6 bases, there was a span of 10 bases. This CDR3 region has 14 residues. CDR3 DNA sequence: TGTGCCAGCAGCTTAGGGGCCGGGATCAATGAGCAGTTCTTC. This encodes CASSLGAGINEQFF.

This clone was seen many times. Other nucleotide sequences in the sample specify the same CDR3. The rearrangement joins TRBV10-3 to TRBJ1-5; possibly TRBD1 for D (5 bases). Trimming took 3 bases from V and 1 from J, leaving 10 bases between them. This CDR3 has 15 residues. From germline, CDR1 is ENHRY and CDR2 SYGVKD. DNA of the CDR3: TGTGCCATCAGTGATTACGGGGGAAGCAATCAGCCCCAGCATTTT. Translated: CAISDYGGSNQPQHF.

This clone was seen at least ten times. V usage is TRBV29-1 and J usage is TRBJ1-1; D is possibly TRBD1 (5 bases). The germline V gene has CDR1 SQVTM and CDR2 ANQGSEA. The CDR3 runs 15 residues. The ends were cut back, 6 bases at V and 0 bases at J, with 17 bases in the middle. CDR3 in DNA: TGCAGCGTGCGGGCAGGGTGGGGAATGAACACTGAAGCTTTCTTT. Translated: CSVRAGWGMNTEAFF.

This clone was found many times. V usage is TRBV5-5 and J usage is TRBJ1-1; D remains unclear. Germline CDR1 is SGHKS and CDR2 is YYEKEE (reference sequence). The CDR3 totals 15 residues. The V end was cut by 4 bases, the J end by 1 base, with 14 bases between. CDR3 protein: CASSVPGNTNTEAFF. The CDR3, as DNA: TGTGCCAGCAGCGTGCCGGGCAACACGAACACTGAAGCTTTCTTT.

This clone was found many times. The J gene is TRBJ1-2, the V gene TRBV25-1; no reliable D call. The germline V and J ends were trimmed by 4 bases and 1 base, with 7 bases remaining between them. CDR3 length equals 13 residues. Germline lookup yields CDR1 MGHDK and CDR2 SYGVNS. The CDR3 loop reads CASSGGSNYGYTF. As DNA, the CDR3 is TGTGCCAGCAGTGGGGGAAGTAACTATGGCTACACCTTC.

This clone is a singleton in its sample. The chain combines TRBV5-1 with TRBJ2-5, with no clear D. The CDR3 is 12 amino acids. Trimming pared 9 bases from V and 2 bases from J, leaving 11 bases between. Looked up from germline, CDR1 is SGHRS and CDR2 is YFSETQ. In nucleotides, the CDR3 is TGCGCCAACAGAGATGGGCAAGAGACCCAGTACTTC. This codes for CANRDGQETQYF.

This clone occurred many times. This chain joins TRBV5-1 and TRBJ2-3, with 9 bases that match TRBD1. CDR1 and CDR2 from the germline V gene are SGHRS and YFSETQ. J gave up 4 bases and V 5 bases, and 5 bases lay outside the gene matches. The CDR3 totals 14 residues. The CDR3 reads CASSTGGRSDTQYF. The CDR3 coding sequence is TGCGCCAGCAGTACAGGGGGCCGGTCAGATACGCAGTATTTT.

This clone came up a few times. In DNA form, the CDR3 reads TGTGCCAGCAGCCACGAAGGGGGACTAGCCCACCGGGGGACCCAGTACTTC. It translates to CASSHEGGLAHRGTQYF. This chain uses TRBV3-1 with TRBJ2-5, with 9 positions matching TRBD2. The trim removed 3 bases at V and 7 bases at J, leaving 15 bases unmatched. CDR1 is LGHDT and CDR2 is YNNKEL in the germline V gene (reference sequence). There are 17 residues in the CDR3.

This clone has at least ten counts. The chain is built from TRBV20-1 and TRBJ1-1; possible D gene TRBD1, 6 bases. The V end lost 1 base, the J end lost 0 bases, and 12 bases lay between the germline ends. The CDR3 has 15 amino acids. From germline, CDR1 is DFQATT and CDR2 SNEGSKA (reference sequence). The DNA for the CDR3 is TGCAGTGCTAGAGGACCAGGGGCTATGAACACTGAAGCTTTCTTT. Protein sequence: CSARGPGAMNTEAFF.

Many counts were recorded for this clone. It may be a read error: a sequence one base away is much more abundant. CDR3 nucleotides: TGTGCCAGTGGTACCGGGGAAGATTCACCCCTCCACTTT. As protein: CASGTGEDSPLHF. The V gene is TRBV19, the J gene TRBJ1-6; D is unclear. Germline V CDR1 and CDR2: LNHDA, SQIVND (reference sequence). The CDR3 has 13 residues. V dropped 8 bases and J dropped 8 bases, with 13 bases sitting between them.

This clone was observed many times. The sample has other DNA sequences that encode this CDR3 too. V usage is TRBV7-6 and J usage is TRBJ2-2, with 9 bases matching TRBD1. Per the germline V gene, CDR1 is SGHVS and CDR2 is FNYEAQ. The CDR3 is 19 residues long. J was trimmed by 4 bases and V by 0 bases; bases with no gene match: 12. CDR3 residues: CASSLALGQGSGATGELFF. CDR3 coding DNA: TGTGCCAGCAGCTTAGCGTTGGGACAGGGTTCAGGAGCCACCGGGGAGCTGTTTTTT.

This clone showed up many times. This rearrangement joins TRBV7-9 to TRBJ2-5; D not resolved. The germline CDR1 and CDR2 sequences are SEHNR and FQNEAQ (reference sequence). This CDR3 has 11 residues. V was clipped by 6 bases and J by 5 bases, with 7 bases between them. The CDR3 DNA sequence: TGTGCCAGCAGGGGCTTGGAGACCCAGTACTTC. Its translation: CASRGLETQYF.

This clone was seen a handful of times. Germline is not matched at one junction end, which may reflect a read error. This chain uses TRBV15 with TRBJ2-2; D gene ambiguous. This CDR3 is 14 amino acids long. CDR1 is LNHNV, CDR2 YYDKDF, per germline (reference sequence). The CDR3 DNA is TGTGTCACCAGCAGAGCACAGATTATCGGGGAGCTGTTTTTT. Protein sequence: CVTSRAQIIGELFF. The full variable domain, completed using reference TRBV15 and TRBJ2-2, is DAMVIQNPRYQVTQFGKPVTLSCSQTLNHNVMYWYQQKSSQAPKLLFHYYDKDFNNEADTPDNFQSRRPNTSFCFLDIRSPGLGDTAMYLCVTSRAQIIGELFFGEGSRLTVL.

The table lists this clone with many counts. The gene calls are TRBV20-1 and TRBJ1-3; no reliable D call. The CDR3 has 15 amino acids. Germline V gives CDR1 DFQATT, CDR2 SNEGSKA (reference sequence). The V gene lost 3 bases and the J gene lost 3 bases, with 15 bases spanning the gap. DNA of the CDR3: TGCAGTGCTAGGAGAGGGAGTGTCGGTGGAAACACCATATATTTT. It yields the protein CSARRGSVGGNTIYF.

This clone occurred many times. The chain carries TRBV25-1 and TRBJ2-7; D gene uncertain. The germline V gene encodes CDR1 MGHDK and CDR2 SYGVNS. This CDR3 is 12 amino acids long. Trimming took off 6 bases at V and 3 bases at J, with 9 bases between the two ends. Here the CDR3 DNA reads TGTGCCAGCAGACGGCTTCACTACGAGCAGTACTTC. This translates into CASRRLHYEQYF.